This is a list of T cell receptor beta chains from one sample in a study of post-analysis software for immune sequencing data. From the PCR reads, TCRdb called clonotypes with MiXCR, one entry per CDR3 protein. The sample yields about 170,000 distinct CDR3 sequences, 30% seen once. The sequencing sample was made of blood. Every receptor here comes from a girl aged 10 to 17 with multiple sclerosis. Each CDR3 is given with its conserved first and last residue. The D gene is left open where the match is weak. Some rows have no size entry. The others give once, few or many, or a class for an expanded clone.

j_call | v_call | d_call | clone_size | cdr3_aa | cdr3_nt
TRBJ2-1 | TRBV29-1 | TRBD1 | NA | CSVEGRQGVYNEQFF | TGCAGCGTTGAAGGGCGTCAGGGGGTATACAATGAGCAGTTCTTC
TRBJ2-2 | TRBV20-1 | NA | once | CSARLTGRTGELFF | TGCAGTGCTAGATTAACCGGGAGAACCGGGGAGCTGTTTTTT
TRBJ1-1 | TRBV6-6 | NA | NA | CASSYGVDLNTEAFF | TGTGCCAGCAGCTACGGGGTTGATTTGAACACTGAAGCTTTCTTT
TRBJ2-5 | TRBV10-2 | NA | NA | CASSDGGPREQYF | TGCGCCAGCAGTGATGGGGGGCCCCGTGAGCAGTACTTC
TRBJ1-6 | TRBV3-1 | NA | NA | CASSPRTQRSHNSPLHF | TGTGCCAGCAGCCCCAGGACCCAACGCTCCCATAATTCACCCCTCCACTTT
TRBJ2-2 | TRBV20-1 | TRBD1 | NA | CSARTGVATGELFF | TGCAGTGCTCGGACAGGGGTCGCCACCGGGGAGCTGTTTTTT
TRBJ1-2 | TRBV14 | NA | few | CAIYDGDGYYGYTF | TGTGCCATCTACGACGGGGACGGGTACTATGGCTACACCTTC
TRBJ2-5 | TRBV20-1 | NA | many | CSALRVEEETQYF | TGCAGTGCTTTGCGGGTGGAAGAAGAGACCCAGTACTTC
TRBJ2-1 | TRBV4-2 | NA | many | CASSQGLEVGEQFF | TGTGCCAGCAGCCAAGGCCTAGAGGTCGGGGAGCAGTTCTTC
TRBJ2-7 | TRBV6-2/TRBV6-3 | NA | NA | CASSYEQGCDEQYF | TGTGCCAGCAGTTACGAACAGGGATGCGACGAGCAGTACTTC
TRBJ2-7 | TRBV7-8 | TRBD2 | NA | CASSLVGTSPYEQYF | TGTGCCAGCAGCTTAGTCGGGACTAGTCCTTACGAGCAGTACTTC
TRBJ2-7 | TRBV12-5 | NA | NA | CASGLAPQGYEQYF | TGTGCTAGTGGTTTGGCACCACAGGGTTACGAGCAGTACTTC
TRBJ1-1 | TRBV12-3/TRBV12-4 | NA | NA | CASSVAGIKGEAFF | TGTGCCAGCAGCGTGGCAGGGATTAAGGGTGAAGCTTTCTTT
TRBJ2-1 | TRBV20-1 | TRBD2 | few | CSAIYLADRGNEQFF | TGCAGTGCTATTTATCTAGCGGACCGGGGGAATGAGCAGTTCTTC
TRBJ1-1 | TRBV12-3/TRBV12-4 | NA | many | CASSFGGNTEAFF | TGTGCCAGCAGTTTTGGGGGGAACACTGAAGCTTTCTTT
TRBJ2-1 | TRBV25-1 | NA | NA | CASSDPRNLPYNEQFF | TGTGCCAGCAGTGATCCCAGGAACCTTCCCTACAATGAGCAGTTCTTC
TRBJ1-2 | TRBV27 | NA | NA | CASSLRFDSYGYTF | TGTGCCAGCAGTTTACGGTTCGACAGCTATGGCTACACCTTC